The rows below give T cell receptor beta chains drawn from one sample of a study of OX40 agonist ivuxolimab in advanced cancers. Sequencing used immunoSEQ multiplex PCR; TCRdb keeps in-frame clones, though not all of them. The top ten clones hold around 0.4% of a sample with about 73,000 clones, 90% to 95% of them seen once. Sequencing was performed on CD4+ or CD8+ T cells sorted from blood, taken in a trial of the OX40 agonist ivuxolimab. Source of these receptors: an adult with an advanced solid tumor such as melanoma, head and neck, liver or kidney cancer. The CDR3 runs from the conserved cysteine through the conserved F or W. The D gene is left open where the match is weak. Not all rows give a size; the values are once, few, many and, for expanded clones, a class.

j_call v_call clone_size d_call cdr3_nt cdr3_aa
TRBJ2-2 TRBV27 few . TGTGCCAGTTCCCAAATCGGGCGGACCGGGGAGCTGTTTTTT CASSQIGRTGELFF
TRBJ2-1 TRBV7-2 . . TGTGCCAGCAGCTTATACGGTTCCTACAATGAGCAGTTCTTC CASSLYGSYNEQFF
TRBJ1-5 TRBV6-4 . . TGTGCCAGCAGTGGACAGGCCAATCAGCCCCAGCATTTT CASSGQANQPQHF
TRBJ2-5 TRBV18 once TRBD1 TGTGCCAGCTCCTCCTCCGGGGACAGACAAGAGACCCAGTACTTC CASSSSGDRQETQYF
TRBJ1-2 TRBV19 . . TGTGCCAGTAGCCCACCGGGGTACTATGGCTACACCTTC CASSPPGYYGYTF
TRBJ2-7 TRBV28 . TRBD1 TGTGCCAGCAGTACAGGGGGCTACGAGCAGTACTTC CASSTGGYEQYF
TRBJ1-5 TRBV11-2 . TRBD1 TGTGCCAGCAGCTCGACAGGGGGCGGTCAGCCCCAGCATTTT CASSSTGGGQPQHF
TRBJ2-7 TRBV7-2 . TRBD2 TGTGCCAGCAGTCCGACTAGCGGGAGCTCCTACGAGCAGTACTTC CASSPTSGSSYEQYF
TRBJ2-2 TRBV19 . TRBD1 TGTGCCAGTACCCCGGGACAGCAAACCACCGGGGAGCTGTTTTTT CASTPGQQTTGELFF
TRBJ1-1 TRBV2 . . TGTGCCAGCAGCCGGGACCCAAAGAACACTGAAGCTTTCTTT CASSRDPKNTEAFF
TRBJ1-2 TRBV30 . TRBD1 TGTGCCTGGAACCAGCCGGGACAGGGATACTATGGCTACACCTTC CAWNQPGQGYYGYTF
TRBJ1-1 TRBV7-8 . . TGTGCCAGCAGCCCTACAGGGCCGCCGCCGAACACTGAAGCTTTCTTT CASSPTGPPPNTEAFF
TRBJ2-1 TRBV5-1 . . TGCGCCAGCAGCTTAACTAGCTTGAATGAGCAGTTCTTC CASSLTSLNEQFF
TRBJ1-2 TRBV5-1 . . TGCGCCAGCAGCTGGGGTGGTAGGGGCTACACCTTC CASSWGGRGYTF
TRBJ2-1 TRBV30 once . TGTGCCTGGAGTGTAGAGGCCATCTACAATGAGCAGTTCTTC CAWSVEAIYNEQFF
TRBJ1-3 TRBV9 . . TGTGCCAGCAGCGTACAAGGGGAAGTTGGAAACACCATATATTTT CASSVQGEVGNTIYF
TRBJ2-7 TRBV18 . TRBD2 TGTGCCAGCTCACTCAAGCGGGAGGGCCCCTACGAGCAGTACTTC CASSLKREGPYEQYF